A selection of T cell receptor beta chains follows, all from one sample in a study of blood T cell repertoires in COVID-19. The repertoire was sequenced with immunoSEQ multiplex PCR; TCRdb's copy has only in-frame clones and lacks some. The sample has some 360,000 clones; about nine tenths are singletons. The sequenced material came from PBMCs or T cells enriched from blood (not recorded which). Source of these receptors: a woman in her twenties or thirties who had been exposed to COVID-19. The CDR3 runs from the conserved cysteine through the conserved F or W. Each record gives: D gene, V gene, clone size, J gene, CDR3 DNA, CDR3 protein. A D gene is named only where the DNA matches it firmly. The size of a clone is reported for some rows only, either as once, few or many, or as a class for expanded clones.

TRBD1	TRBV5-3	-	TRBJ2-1	TGTGCCAGAAGCTTGGGGACAGGGGGCTGCAATGAGCAGTTCTTC	CARSLGTGGCNEQFF
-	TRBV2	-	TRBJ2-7	TGTGCCAGCAGGAATTTACCGGACGAGCAGTACTTC	CASRNLPDEQYF
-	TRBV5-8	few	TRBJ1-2	TGTGCCAGCAGCCCGGGACAAACCTATGGCTACACCTTC	CASSPGQTYGYTF
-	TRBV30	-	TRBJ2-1	TGTGCCTGGAGTGTTGGAGCTTACAATGAGCAGTTCTTC	CAWSVGAYNEQFF
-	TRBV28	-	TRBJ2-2	TGTGCCAGCAGTTTACGGAACACCGGGGAGCTGTTTTTT	CASSLRNTGELFF
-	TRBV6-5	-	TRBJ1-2	TGTGCCAGCAGTTACGGGGGGGAGAACTATGGCTACACCTTC	CASSYGGENYGYTF
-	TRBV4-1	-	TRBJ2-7	TGCGCCAGCAGCCACATAACCGGGTCGTCGTACGAGCAGTACTTC	CASSHITGSSYEQYF
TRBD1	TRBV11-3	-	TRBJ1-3	TGTGCCAGCAGCCCACGGGAGGGGACAGGGGCCTCTGGAAACACCATATATTTT	CASSPREGTGASGNTIYF
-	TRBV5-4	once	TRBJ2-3	TGTGCCAGCAGCTTCCTAGGCGGAAGCACAGATACGCAGTATTTT	CASSFLGGSTDTQYF
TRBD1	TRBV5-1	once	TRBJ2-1	TGCGCCAGCAGCTTGGGGACAGGGGAGCACAATGAGCAGTTCTTC	CASSLGTGEHNEQFF
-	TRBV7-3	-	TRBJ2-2	TGTGCCAGCAGCTTAAGAGCCGTCAGGTCGGCCGGGGAGCTGTTTTTT	CASSLRAVRSAGELFF
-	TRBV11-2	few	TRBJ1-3	TGTGCCAGCAGCTTAGTTCCGACAGGAAGCTCTGGAAACACCATATATTTT	CASSLVPTGSSGNTIYF
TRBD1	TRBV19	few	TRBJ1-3	TGTGCCAGTAGCAAGGGGACAGCGCTACCTGGAAACACCATATATTTT	CASSKGTALPGNTIYF
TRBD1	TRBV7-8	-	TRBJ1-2	TGTGCCAGTAGACAGGGACTTAACTATGGCTACACCTTC	CASRQGLNYGYTF
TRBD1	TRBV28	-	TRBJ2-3	TGTGCCAGCAGTTACTCCGGGACAGAGGTGGATACGCAGTATTTT	CASSYSGTEVDTQYF
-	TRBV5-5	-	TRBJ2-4	TGTGCCAGCCCCCCCAAATTAGCCAAAAACATTCAGTACTTC	CASPPKLAKNIQYF